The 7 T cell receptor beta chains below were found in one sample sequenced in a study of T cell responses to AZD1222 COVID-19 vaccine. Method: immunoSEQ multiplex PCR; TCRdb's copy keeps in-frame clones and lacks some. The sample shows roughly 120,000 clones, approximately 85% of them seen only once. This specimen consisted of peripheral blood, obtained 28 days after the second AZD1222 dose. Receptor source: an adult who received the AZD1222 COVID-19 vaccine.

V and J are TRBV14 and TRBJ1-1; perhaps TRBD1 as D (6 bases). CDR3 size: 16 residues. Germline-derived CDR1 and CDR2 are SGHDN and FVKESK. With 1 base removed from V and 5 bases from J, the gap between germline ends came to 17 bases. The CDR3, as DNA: TGTGCCAGCAGCCAAGGAGGGGGGCCGTTGGGGACTGAAGCTTTCTTT. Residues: CASSQGGGPLGTEAFF.

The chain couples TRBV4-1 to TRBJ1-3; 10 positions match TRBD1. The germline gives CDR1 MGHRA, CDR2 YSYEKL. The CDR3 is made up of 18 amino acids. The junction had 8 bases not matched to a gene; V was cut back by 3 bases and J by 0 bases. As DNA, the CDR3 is TGCGCCAGCAGCCAGGGACAGGGGATAGAAATCTCTGGAAACACCATATATTTT. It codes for CASSQGQGIEISGNTIYF.

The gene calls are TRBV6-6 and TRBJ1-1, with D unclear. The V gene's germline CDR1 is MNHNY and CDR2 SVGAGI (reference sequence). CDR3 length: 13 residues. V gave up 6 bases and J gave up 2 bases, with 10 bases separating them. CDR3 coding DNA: TGTGCCAGCAGCAAGGCCTATAACACTGAAGCTTTCTTT. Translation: CASSKAYNTEAFF.

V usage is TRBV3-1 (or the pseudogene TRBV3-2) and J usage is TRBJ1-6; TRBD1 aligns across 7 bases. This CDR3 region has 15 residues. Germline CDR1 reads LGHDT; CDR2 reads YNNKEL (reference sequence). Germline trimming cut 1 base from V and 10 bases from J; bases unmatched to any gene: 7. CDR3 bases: TGTGCCAGCAGCCAAGGTTCAGGGGGTTCGTCACCCCTCCACTTT. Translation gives CASSQGSGGSSPLHF.

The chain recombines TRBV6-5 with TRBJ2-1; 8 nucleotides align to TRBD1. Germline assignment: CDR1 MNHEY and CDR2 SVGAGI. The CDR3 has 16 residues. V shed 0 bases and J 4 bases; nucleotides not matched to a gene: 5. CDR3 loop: CASSYSGDRTYNEQFF. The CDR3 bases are TGTGCCAGCAGTTACTCGGGGGACAGGACTTACAATGAGCAGTTCTTC.

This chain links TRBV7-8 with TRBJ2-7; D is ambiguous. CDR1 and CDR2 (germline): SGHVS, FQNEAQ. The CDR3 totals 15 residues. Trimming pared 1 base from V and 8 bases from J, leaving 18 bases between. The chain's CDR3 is CASSLVLLGPAQQYF. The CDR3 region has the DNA TGTGCCAGCAGCTTAGTGCTTTTAGGACCGGCCCAGCAGTACTTC.

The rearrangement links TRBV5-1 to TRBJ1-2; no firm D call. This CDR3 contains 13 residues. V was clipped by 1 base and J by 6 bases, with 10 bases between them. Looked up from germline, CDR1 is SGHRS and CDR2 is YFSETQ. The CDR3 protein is CASSLPEGHGYTF. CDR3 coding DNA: TGCGCCAGCAGCTTGCCAGAGGGCCATGGCTACACCTTC.